The sequence of this T cell receptor (beta chain) was determined in a study of blood T cell repertoires in COVID-19. V lost 2 bases and J 7 bases, leaving 15 bases between the germline ends. Germline V gene sequence: CDR1 MGHDK, CDR2 SYGVNS. This CDR3 has 14 residues. Original processing methods: Estimation of nucleated cell counts relied on the amplification of reference gene primers. The data were produced by immunoSEQ multiplex PCR, yet TCRdb's version contains in-frame clones alone and is incomplete. The DNA gave D and trimming, while V, J and clone size come from that table. The sample records around 170,000 clones, 70% to 85% being singletons.

The receptor's source is a man aged 50 or older who had recovered from COVID-19. Sequencing was done on a sample of PBMCs or T cells enriched from blood (not recorded which). The rearrangement uses TRBV25-1 and TRBJ2-7, with D hard to call. Here the CDR3 DNA reads TGTGCCAGCAGTGAAATCAATCCCCCTATGGAGCAGTACTTC. Translation: CASSEINPPMEQYF.